The 3 T cell receptor beta chains below all came from one sample that was sequenced in a study of response to subunit inactivated influenza vaccine. TCRdb re-called the RT-PCR reads with MiXCR, one entry per CDR3 protein. The sample holds about 620,000 distinct CDR3 sequences, approximately 12% seen once. Sequences were derived from PBMCs from blood, sampled on the day of vaccination. These receptors came from a man aged 50-60 years who received an inactivated influenza vaccine.

This clonotype was counted ten times or more. V is TRBV29-1 and J is TRBJ2-2; D remains unclear. The CDR3 is made up of 14 amino acids. Per the germline V gene, CDR1 is SQVTM and CDR2 is ANQGSEA. Deletions cut 7 bases from V and 2 bases from J, with 14 bases between. CDR3 residues: CSAIKDLNTGELFF. DNA of the CDR3: TGCAGCGCGATTAAAGACTTAAACACCGGGGAGCTGTTTTTT.

The chain carries TRBV5-1 and TRBJ2-2, with 13 nucleotides matching TRBD2. Germline V gives CDR1 SGHRS, CDR2 YFSETQ. The CDR3 runs 16 residues. The trim removed 3 bases at V and 5 bases at J, leaving 4 bases unmatched. In nucleotides, the CDR3 is TGCGCCAGCAGCTGGGGGACTAGCGGGAAAACCGGGGAGCTGTTTTTT. This sequence encodes CASSWGTSGKTGELFF.

This clonotype came up a few times. The rearrangement links TRBV12-3 or TRBV12-4 to TRBJ2-1; no firm D call. CDR3 length: 12 residues. The V gene lost 1 base and the J gene lost 10 bases, with 8 bases spanning the gap. The CDR3: CASSLGLIEQFF. The CDR3 DNA reads as TGTGCCAGCAGTTTAGGTCTAATCGAGCAGTTCTTC.